This T cell receptor beta chain was sequenced in a study of graft-versus-host responses after intestinal transplantation. Study background: Tacrolimus and steroids were given for roughly 3 years to all recipients after anti-thymocyte globulin induction.

Trimming pared 11 bases from V and 2 bases from J, leaving 13 bases between. Germline CDR1 is MNHNS and CDR2 is SASEGT. The CDR3 is made up of 13 amino acids. Some clones are missing from TCRdb's copy, which holds only in-frame ones; the method was immunoSEQ multiplex PCR. The sample lists roughly 110,000 clones, about 87% seen once, with over 0.55% in the top ten. With respect to this clone: The antigen is undetermined.

Source: unstimulated CD4+ T cells sorted from spleen or lymph node cells, taken before transplant. This clonotype was obtained from a human donor who was the organ donor for an intestinal transplant. This chain connects TRBV6-1 to TRBJ1-5; D gene uncertain. The CDR3 here is CAPPPWGNQPQHF. Written as DNA, the CDR3 is TGTGCCCCCCCACCATGGGGCAATCAGCCCCAGCATTTT.